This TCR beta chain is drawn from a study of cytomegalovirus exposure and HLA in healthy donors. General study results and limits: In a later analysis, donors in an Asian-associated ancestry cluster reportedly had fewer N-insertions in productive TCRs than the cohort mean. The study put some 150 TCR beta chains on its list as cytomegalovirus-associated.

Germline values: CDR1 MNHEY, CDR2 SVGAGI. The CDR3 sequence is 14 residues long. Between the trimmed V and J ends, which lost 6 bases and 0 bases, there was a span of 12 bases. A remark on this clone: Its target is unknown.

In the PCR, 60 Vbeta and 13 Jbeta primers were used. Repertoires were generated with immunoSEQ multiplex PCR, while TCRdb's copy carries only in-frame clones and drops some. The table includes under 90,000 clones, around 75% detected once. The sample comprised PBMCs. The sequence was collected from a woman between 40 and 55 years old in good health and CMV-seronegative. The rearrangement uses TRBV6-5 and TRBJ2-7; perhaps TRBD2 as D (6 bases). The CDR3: CASRIDGSSYEQYF. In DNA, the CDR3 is TGTGCCAGCAGAATAGACGGGAGCTCCTACGAGCAGTACTTC.